Listed below are T cell receptor beta chains from one sample, sequenced in a study of blood T cell repertoires in COVID-19. The repertoire was sequenced with immunoSEQ multiplex PCR; TCRdb's copy has only in-frame clones and lacks some. This table holds about 230,000 clones, 83% found once. Sequencing used peripheral blood. These receptors were taken from a woman aged 45-59 years with acute or convalescent COVID-19. CDR3s include the opening cysteine and the closing phenylalanine or tryptophan. Fields, in order: D gene, V gene, clone size, J gene, CDR3 DNA, CDR3 protein. D genes are given only for firm matches. Only part of the rows carry a size: once, few, many, or a class if the clone is expanded.

>TRBD1|TRBV4-2|-|TRBJ2-7
TGTGCCAGCAGCCGAAGACAGGGGGACTCCTACGAGCAGTACTTC
CASSRRQGDSYEQYF
>-|TRBV7-6|-|TRBJ1-1
TGTGCCAGCAGCTTAGTGGTCAGAATTTCGAACACTGAAGCTTTCTTT
CASSLVVRISNTEAFF
>TRBD2|TRBV5-5|-|TRBJ2-7
TGTGCCAGCAGCTTGGAGGGACTAGGCTCCTACGAGCAGTACTTC
CASSLEGLGSYEQYF
>-|TRBV15|-|TRBJ2-5
TGTGCCACCAGCAGAGAATCACAGGTGGAAGAGACCCAGTACTTC
CATSRESQVEETQYF
>TRBD2|TRBV7-8|few|TRBJ2-3
TGTGCCAGCAGCTCAATGACTAGCGGAGATACGCAGTATTTT
CASSSMTSGDTQYF
>TRBD1|TRBV2|-|TRBJ2-4
TGTGCCAGCAGACAGGACAGGGGGCCAGGGGACATTCAGTACTTC
CASRQDRGPGDIQYF
>TRBD2|TRBV27|few|TRBJ2-7
TGTGCCAGCAGTTTGGCGGGAGTTGGCTACGAGCAGTACTTC
CASSLAGVGYEQYF
>TRBD1|TRBV5-1|few|TRBJ2-2
TGCGCCAGCAGCTTGGGGGACAGGGAGACCGGGGAGCTGTTTTTT
CASSLGDRETGELFF
>TRBD1|TRBV29-1|few|TRBJ2-3
TGCAGCGTTGGAACCGGGACAGGGAACACAGATACGCAGTATTTT
CSVGTGTGNTDTQYF
>-|TRBV7-2|-|TRBJ1-1
TGTGCCAGCAGCTCCGGACAGATCACTGAAGCTTTCTTT
CASSSGQITEAFF
>-|TRBV4-3|few|TRBJ1-4
TGCGCCAGCAGCCCCGATCGGTTCAGGGCGGTAGAAAAACTGTTTTTT
CASSPDRFRAVEKLFF
>TRBD1|TRBV10-1|-|TRBJ1-3
TGCGCCAGCAGTGGGACGGAGAGGGACAGGCGAAACTCTGGAAACACCATATATTTT
CASSGTERDRRNSGNTIYF
>-|TRBV6-1|-|TRBJ1-5
TGTGCCAGCAGTTTAACAGGGATGGTTCAGCCCCAGCATTTT
CASSLTGMVQPQHF
>TRBD2|TRBV4-1|-|TRBJ2-4
TGCGCCAGCAGCGATAGCGGGAGAGAGGGCATTCAGTACTTC
CASSDSGREGIQYF
>-|TRBV6-5|-|TRBJ1-3
TGTGCCCCCCCCCGTGGCAGGGCAAACACCATATATTTT
CAPPRGRANTIYF
>TRBD2|TRBV10-2|-|TRBJ2-5
TGCGCAGCCCGACTAGCGGAGCAAGAGACCCAGTACTTC
CAARLAEQETQYF
>-|TRBV4-1|-|TRBJ1-5
TGCGCCAGCAGCCACCCGGGACAACTTAATCAGCCCCAGCATTTT
CASSHPGQLNQPQHF
>-|TRBV21-1|-|TRBJ2-7
TGTGCCAGCAGCAAAGAGGGGAAATCTGCGGCCTACGAGCAGTACTTC
CASSKEGKSAAYEQYF
>TRBD1|TRBV7-2|-|TRBJ1-5
TGTGCCAGCAGCTTAGACAGGGGAGGCAATCAGCCCCAGCATTTT
CASSLDRGGNQPQHF
>-|TRBV7-9|-|TRBJ2-7
TGTGCCAGCAGCTTAGAAGACTCGAACTACGAGCAGTACTTC
CASSLEDSNYEQYF
>-|TRBV19|once|TRBJ2-2
TGTGCCAGTAGTATAGTCGGTTTCCACACCGGGGAGCTGTTTTTT
CASSIVGFHTGELFF
>TRBD1|TRBV7-2|-|TRBJ1-1
TGTGCCAGCAGCTCCTCGACAGGGGGACCCACTGAAGCTTTCTTT
CASSSSTGGPTEAFF
>TRBD1|TRBV13|many|TRBJ2-7
TGTGCCAGCAGCTTTCCTAGGACAGGGGGCTTCTACGAGCAGTACTTC
CASSFPRTGGFYEQYF
>TRBD1|TRBV20-1|-|TRBJ2-5
TGCAGTGCTAGTATTACAGGGGGCTGGGGTGAGACCCAGTACTTC
CSASITGGWGETQYF
>-|TRBV14|-|TRBJ1-2
TGTGCCAGCAGCCAAAAACGCGGGGGCTACACCTTC
CASSQKRGGYTF
>TRBD1|TRBV7-9|-|TRBJ2-2
TGTGCCAGCAGCATACAGGGGCCGAACACCGGGGAGCTGTTTTTT
CASSIQGPNTGELFF
>TRBD1|TRBV19|-|TRBJ1-1
TGTGCCACCCAATATGACAGGGCAAACACTGAAGCTTTCTTT
CATQYDRANTEAFF
>-|TRBV2|-|TRBJ2-5
TGTGCCAGCAGAGAGGAGACCCAGTACTTC
CASREETQYF
>-|TRBV28|-|TRBJ1-2
TGTGCCAGCAGTCCGGACATCTATGGCTACACCTTC
CASSPDIYGYTF
>TRBD1|TRBV27|few|TRBJ1-5
TGTGCCAGCAGCGCAGGGGGTCGCAATCAGCCCCAGCATTTT
CASSAGGRNQPQHF
>TRBD2|TRBV6-6|-|TRBJ2-5
TGTGCCAGCGGACAGCGGGGGTACCAAGAGACCCAGTACTTC
CASGQRGYQETQYF
>TRBD1|TRBV12-5|-|TRBJ1-2
TGTGCTAGTGGTTTGGGGACAGGTGATCAGGGCTACACCTTC
CASGLGTGDQGYTF
>-|TRBV18|-|TRBJ2-1
TGTGCCAGCTCACCAAAGGACAGCAAGTTCTTC
CASSPKDSKFF
>-|TRBV9|-|TRBJ2-6
TGTGCCAGCGGAGGACAGTCCGGGGCCAACGTCCTGACTTTC
CASGGQSGANVLTF
>-|TRBV7-8|-|TRBJ1-3
TGTGCCAGCAGCTTAGCGACAGAGAGTTACACCATATATTTT
CASSLATESYTIYF
>TRBD1|TRBV19|-|TRBJ1-1
TGTGCCAGCTTGGGACAGGGGGACACTGAAGCTTTCTTT
CASLGQGDTEAFF
>TRBD1|TRBV6-5|-|TRBJ2-2
TGTGCCAGCAGTTACCTTGGGACAGGGAACGCCGGGGAGCTGTTTTTT
CASSYLGTGNAGELFF
>-|TRBV7-2|-|TRBJ1-1
TGTGCCAGCAGTGGGCAGGGCCCGGGCACTGAAGCTTTCTTT
CASSGQGPGTEAFF
>TRBD2|TRBV24-1|-|TRBJ2-3
TGTGCCACCAGTGATGCTAGCGGGATTCAGGCAGATACGCAGTATTTT
CATSDASGIQADTQYF
>-|TRBV11-3|-|TRBJ2-1
TGTGCCAGCAGCCAAAAAGGGGGTCTAGTAAACGAGCAGTTCTTC
CASSQKGGLVNEQFF
>TRBD1|TRBV4-3|-|TRBJ1-6
TGCGCCAGCAGCCAATCCCGGACAGGGTCGCCCTCACCCCTCCACTTT
CASSQSRTGSPSPLHF
>-|TRBV7-2|-|TRBJ1-1
TGTGCCAGCAGCTTGATGGGGCCTGGTACTGAAGCTTTCTTT
CASSLMGPGTEAFF
>-|TRBV2|-|TRBJ2-7
TGTGCCAGCAGCACAAGGGGACTGGGGGAGCAGTACTTC
CASSTRGLGEQYF
>-|TRBV5-1|once|TRBJ1-3
TGCGCCAGCAGCTTGGAAGGTGGGGGCCGCTCGGGAAACACCATATATTTT
CASSLEGGGRSGNTIYF
>-|TRBV2|-|TRBJ1-3
TGTGCCAGCAGTGCCATCTCTGGAAACACCATATATTTT
CASSAISGNTIYF
>TRBD1|TRBV30|-|TRBJ1-6
TGTGCCTGTCTAATGGGACAGGCAGGATCACCCCTCCACTTT
CACLMGQAGSPLHF
>TRBD1|TRBV6-5|once|TRBJ1-5
TGTGCCAGCAGTTACTCGCCCACAGGGGATCAGCCCCAGCATTTT
CASSYSPTGDQPQHF
>-|TRBV5-1|-|TRBJ1-4
TGCGCCAGCAGCTTGGCCGGGAGGTCAGGGGAAAAACTGTTTTTT
CASSLAGRSGEKLFF
>TRBD2|TRBV28|-|TRBJ2-7
TGTGCCAGCGGGTCCGGGGGGGCGCACTACGAGCAGTACTTC
CASGSGGAHYEQYF
>TRBD2|TRBV19|-|TRBJ2-1
TGTGCCAGTAGGACTAGCGGAACGAACAATGAGCAGTTCTTC
CASRTSGTNNEQFF
>TRBD1|TRBV9|-|TRBJ2-1
TGTGCCAGCAGCGTAGGAATTGGGACAGGGGTATACAATGAGCAGTTCTTC
CASSVGIGTGVYNEQFF
>TRBD2|TRBV15|few|TRBJ2-5
TGTGCCACCAAACCTAGTGGGGGGGGCCAAGAGACCCAGTACTTC
CATKPSGGGQETQYF
>TRBD2|TRBV19|-|TRBJ2-7
TGTGCCAGTAGTATAGAATCCGGGACTAGCTACGAGCAGTACTTC
CASSIESGTSYEQYF
>-|TRBV28|few|TRBJ1-2
TGTGCCAGCAGTCCGGACATCAACTATGGCTACACCTTC
CASSPDINYGYTF